This T cell receptor beta chain originates from a study of prognosis after radiotherapy for stage I lung cancer. In the study overall: The period between early 2018 and early 2019 saw the enrollment of stage I non-small cell lung cancer patients.

Two-round multiplex PCR, the amplification method, yielded TCR beta CDR3 from genomic DNA. Amplification during the initial PCR round employed primers specific to each TRBV and TRBJ gene. TCRdb re-called the multiplex PCR reads with MiXCR, one entry per CDR3 protein. The data contain 25,000 to 30,000 distinct CDR3 sequences, around 41% of them singletons. This clonotype was recorded at least ten times. Sequences were derived from PBMCs, sampled before or after stereotactic body radiation therapy (not recorded which). The TCR originated in a donor aged 50 or older with non-small cell lung cancer.

This CDR3 reads CASSQLAGGAYEQYF. The CDR3 DNA reads TGTGCCAGCAGTCAACTAGCGGGGGGCGCCTACGAGCAGTACTTC. This chain uses TRBV6-1 with TRBJ2-7, with 12 positions matching TRBD2. The CDR3 is 15 residues long. The germline gives CDR1 MNHNS, CDR2 SASEGT. The V segment lost 5 bases and the J segment 2 bases; nucleotides outside the gene matches: 4.